This T cell receptor (beta chain) was sequenced in a study of Ad26.COV2.S vaccination and SARS-CoV-2 variants. V trimming: 0 bases; J trimming: 2 bases; junction bases outside the gene matches: 7. Germline loops: CDR1 MGHRA, CDR2 YSYEKL. There are 18 residues in the CDR3. Noted treatment: around 19 received Ad26.COV2.S at low or high dose, single or two shots; 5 received placebo; per-sample allocation not given. Material that was analyzed had been drawn on day 63 after the first vaccine or placebo injection. This table comes from immunoSEQ multiplex PCR, and its TCRdb copy is limited to in-frame clones, with some not included. Of roughly 400,000 clones detected, about 90% appear once; the ten largest clones hold approximately 1.6%.

This specimen was peripheral blood, taken in a trial of Ad26.COV2.S vaccine versus placebo. The chain recombines TRBV4-1 with TRBJ1-3; the match to TRBD1 covers 10 bases. The clonotype originates from a person between 18 and 59 years old who received the Ad26.COV2.S COVID-19 vaccine or a placebo. This chain's CDR3 is CASSQDGIGQGAGNTIYF. The CDR3 coding sequence is TGCGCCAGCAGCCAAGATGGCATCGGACAGGGGGCTGGAAACACCATATATTTT.